This paragraph covers one T cell receptor beta chain sequence. Its antigen is not known. There were TCR beta CDR3 regions amplified from RNA transcripts. First-round RT-PCR of the TCR CDR3 relied on the HTBI primer set. TCRdb used MiXCR to reprocess the multiplex PCR reads, holding one entry per CDR3 protein. This sample has nearly 750,000 distinct CDR3 sequences, with over 35% found just once. This entry is derived from a study of T cells in Graves' hyperthyroidism and ophthalmopathy. Study at large: Once the initial diagnosis was made, peripheral blood was obtained before any treatment.

Study-wide results and caveats: Blood also held most thyroid clonotypes expanded beyond 0.001.

The CDR3 is 16 amino acids. Trimming left V 0 bases short and J 7 bases short, with 16 bases between. Germline CDR1 DFQATT, CDR2 SNEGSKA (reference sequence). These patients, aged 18 to 65, had recently diagnosed hyperthyroidism lasting under 2 months. The sequenced sample consisted of blood. The receptor was derived from a woman between 35 and 50 years old with Graves' hyperthyroidism. This chain joins TRBV20-1 and TRBJ1-6; a possible D gene is TRBD1 (6 bases). As DNA, the CDR3 is TGCAGTGCTAGAGATGAATTAGCGGGACAAAATTCACCCCTCCACTTT. Its translation: CSARDELAGQNSPLHF.